This T cell receptor beta chain was captured in a study of metastatic and nonmetastatic thyroid tumors. This clone has more than one count but fewer than ten. Germline CDR1 ENHRY, CDR2 SYGVKD. The CDR3 contains 15 residues. Trimming removed 4 bases at V and 3 bases at J, with 15 bases between. No patient had received any treatment before thyroid surgery. TCRdb called clones again from the PCR reads with MiXCR. The sample has more than 85,000 clones, around 9.2% seen once. This TCR was recovered from a female donor with papillary thyroid cancer or a benign thyroid nodule (not recorded which). Some clones in this sample may be carry-over from other donors' samples. Sequencing used blood. The chain couples TRBV10-3 to TRBJ1-1, with a weak D call TRBD1 (6 bases). The CDR3 reads CAISVSNRADTEAFF. The CDR3 DNA follows: TGTGCCATCAGTGTATCGAACAGGGCGGACACTGAAGCTTTCTTT.